The present TCR beta chain was sequenced within a study of OX40 agonist ivuxolimab in advanced cancers. Across the whole study: Therapy given before enrollment (anti-PD-1, anti-PD-L1 or anti-CTLA-4) was allowed, and over 35% had some.

Sequencing was performed with immunoSEQ multiplex PCR; in TCRdb, only in-frame clones are kept and a portion is missing. The sample consists of some 17,000 clones, roughly nine tenths of them appearing once. Trimming pared 6 bases from V and 1 base from J, leaving 16 bases between. The CDR3 runs 16 residues. Germline V gene lookup returns CDR1 MNHNS and CDR2 SASEGT. V and J are TRBV6-1 and TRBJ2-4, with D uncertain. The sequencing used CD4+ or CD8+ T cells sorted from blood, collected in a trial of the OX40 agonist ivuxolimab. This sequence was found in an adult with an advanced solid tumor such as melanoma, head and neck, liver or kidney cancer. The CDR3 sequence is CASRETDGIAKNIQYF. The DNA for the CDR3 is TGTGCCAGCAGGGAAACGGACGGAATCGCCAAAAACATTCAGTACTTC.